The 30 T cell receptor beta chains below come from one sample, sequenced in a study of cytomegalovirus exposure and HLA in healthy donors. It was with 60 Vbeta and 13 Jbeta primers that the PCR ran. Sequencing was performed with immunoSEQ multiplex PCR; in TCRdb, only in-frame clones are kept and a portion is missing. Of fewer than 200,000 clones in the sample, 75% to 90% were seen once. The specimen sequenced was PBMCs. Every receptor here comes from a man aged 25 to 40 in good health and CMV-seronegative.

The V call is TRBV29-1, the J call TRBJ1-4, with D perhaps matching TRBD1 (6 bases). Trimming cost V 5 bases and J 3 bases, with 13 bases left between them. Germline values: CDR1 SQVTM, CDR2 ANQGSEA. The CDR3 is made up of 14 amino acids. The CDR3 coding sequence is TGCAGCGTTACTGAAGGGGGGGCTAATGAAAAACTGTTTTTT. Translating gives CSVTEGGANEKLFF.

The chain combines TRBV28 with TRBJ2-7; the match to TRBD2 covers 10 bases. The CDR3 runs to 15 residues. CDR1 is MDHEN, CDR2 SYDVKM, per germline. Trimming took 2 bases from V and 1 from J; bases not matched to a gene: 2. This chain's CDR3 is CASSLGLAVSYEQYF. CDR3 DNA sequence: TGTGCCAGCAGTTTAGGACTAGCGGTTTCCTACGAGCAGTACTTC.

The chain couples TRBV6-5 to TRBJ1-2; TRBD1 agrees at 12 bases. This CDR3 region has 15 residues. Trimming removed 2 bases from V and 6 bases from J; junction bases left unmatched: 4. Germline CDR1 reads MNHEY; CDR2 reads SVGAGI. The CDR3 sequence is CASSYQGQGAHGYTF. The CDR3 nucleotides are TGTGCCAGCAGTTACCAGGGACAGGGGGCGCATGGCTACACCTTC.

V usage is TRBV10-2 and J usage is TRBJ1-1, with 7 bases identical to TRBD1. The CDR3 runs 14 residues. V was pared by 6 bases and J by 2 bases, with 6 bases of the junction left unmatched. Germline V lookup: CDR1 WSHSY, CDR2 SAAADI. The CDR3 here is CASSRGQSNTEAFF. The DNA of the CDR3 is TGCGCCAGCAGCCGGGGACAGTCTAACACTGAAGCTTTCTTT.

This clone was detected only a few times. J is TRBJ2-1 and V is TRBV6-5, with 10 bases aligning to TRBD1. CDR1 is MNHEY and CDR2 is SVGAGI in the germline V gene. This CDR3 spans 14 amino acids. J gave up 15 bases and V 7 bases, and 15 bases lay outside the gene matches. This chain's CDR3 is CASIPGTGDGRAFF. The CDR3 coding sequence is TGTGCCAGCATACCCGGGACAGGGGACGGCCGGGCGTTCTTC.

The gene calls are TRBV19 and TRBJ1-2; D call uncertain. Trimming left V 5 bases short and J 3 bases short, with 13 bases between. Germline V lookup: CDR1 LNHDA, CDR2 SQIVND (reference sequence). The CDR3 is 14 amino acids. For the CDR3, the DNA is TGTGCCAGTAGTCGGGGTCGGACTGACTATGGCTACACCTTC. Protein: CASSRGRTDYGYTF.

This chain joins TRBV7-9 and TRBJ1-2; 7 nucleotides line up with TRBD1. This CDR3 spans 16 amino acids. The junction had 13 bases not matched to a gene; V was cut back by 4 bases and J by 5 bases. The germline gives CDR1 SEHNR, CDR2 FQNEAQ (reference sequence). The CDR3 sequence: CASSYILYRGWYGYTF. The CDR3, as DNA: TGTGCCAGCAGCTATATCCTCTACAGGGGCTGGTATGGCTACACCTTC.

This chain joins TRBV18 and TRBJ2-1, with TRBD1 as a possible D gene (5 bases). CDR3 size: 14 residues. The V gene lost 0 bases and the J gene lost 8 bases, with 11 bases spanning the gap. Germline CDR1 KGHSH, CDR2 LQKENI. DNA of the CDR3: TGTGCCAGCTCACCACCCGGACACGTCGATGAGCAGTTCTTC. Its translation: CASSPPGHVDEQFF.

The chain uses TRBV19 and TRBJ1-2; 9 bases agree with TRBD1. This CDR3 is 15 amino acids long. From germline, CDR1 is LNHDA and CDR2 SQIVND (reference sequence). V shed 3 bases and J 6 bases; nucleotides not matched to a gene: 8. As DNA, the CDR3 is TGTGCCAGTAGTATCCACCGGGACAGGGAGAATGGCTACACCTTC. Protein: CASSIHRDRENGYTF.

V usage is TRBV4-3 and J usage is TRBJ1-5; tentative D call: TRBD1 (6 bases). Germline V gives CDR1 LGHNA, CDR2 YSLEER. Trimming cost V 0 bases and J 1 base, with 13 bases left between them. CDR3 size: 17 residues. The CDR3: CASSQDWQGISNQPQHF. The CDR3 nucleotides are TGCGCCAGCAGCCAAGATTGGCAGGGGATAAGCAATCAGCCCCAGCATTTT.

The chain combines TRBV15 with TRBJ2-5; D possibly corresponds to TRBD1 (6 bases). The V and J ends lost 0 bases and 5 bases respectively, with 10 bases between them. This CDR3 has 14 amino acids. Germline CDR1 LNHNV, CDR2 YYDKDF (reference sequence). In nucleotides, the CDR3 is TGTGCCACCAGCAGAGACAGGGGTCCCGAGACCCAGTACTTC. Residues: CATSRDRGPETQYF.

The chain employs TRBV7-2 and TRBJ1-6; D remains unclear. This CDR3 is 15 amino acids long. The V gene's germline CDR1 is SGHTA and CDR2 FQGNSA. Trimming left V 5 bases short and J 6 bases short, with 14 bases between. The CDR3, as DNA: TGTGCCAGCAGCCCCCAAAGGAGGACTAATTCACCCCTCCACTTT. Encoded protein: CASSPQRRTNSPLHF.

The chain employs TRBV27 and TRBJ2-5; D possibly corresponds to TRBD1 (6 bases). The CDR3 has 14 amino acids. Per germline, CDR1 MNHEY and CDR2 SMNVEV (reference sequence). Trimming removed 3 bases from V and 7 bases from J, with 15 bases in between. CDR3 region: CASSFLGAQGTQYF. CDR3 DNA sequence: TGTGCCAGCAGTTTCTTGGGGGCGCAGGGGACCCAGTACTTC.

The chain uses TRBV6-5 and TRBJ1-3; 7 nucleotides match TRBD1. The CDR3 runs 14 residues. CDR1 is MNHEY and CDR2 is SVGAGI in the germline V gene. The V segment lost 6 bases and the J segment 4 bases; nucleotides outside the gene matches: 6. DNA of the CDR3: TGTGCCAGCAGCGAAGACAGGGCGGGAAACACCATATATTTT. This encodes CASSEDRAGNTIYF.

The genes are TRBV19 and TRBJ1-1; TRBD1 aligns across 8 bases. Trimming took 10 bases from V and 5 from J; bases not matched to a gene: 9. This CDR3 spans 13 amino acids. CDR1 is LNHDA, CDR2 SQIVND, per germline (reference sequence). CDR3 region: CATSDRVWTEAFF. In nucleotides, the CDR3 is TGTGCCACCTCGGACAGGGTTTGGACTGAAGCTTTCTTT.

The chain recombines TRBV11-2 with TRBJ2-1; TRBD2 aligns across 9 bases. The CDR3 runs 19 residues. J lost 1 base, V lost 1 base, and 11 bases had no gene match. Germline V CDR1 and CDR2: SGHAT, FQNNGV. CDR3 protein: CASSLGRVLAGMSYNEQFF. DNA for the CDR3: TGTGCCAGCAGCTTAGGTCGGGTCCTAGCGGGAATGTCCTACAATGAGCAGTTCTTC.

The V call is TRBV29-1, the J call TRBJ2-5; TRBD1 matches at 10 bases. Unmatched junction bases numbered 9, after V lost 4 bases and J lost 7 bases. The length of the CDR3 is 14 residues. The V gene's germline CDR1 is SQVTM and CDR2 ANQGSEA. This CDR3 reads CSVGRQGAGGTQYF. The CDR3 DNA reads as TGCAGCGTTGGACGACAGGGGGCGGGCGGGACCCAGTACTTC.

V gene TRBV7-2 combines with J gene TRBJ2-4; 8 positions agree with TRBD1. V shed 5 bases, J shed 7 bases, and the junction held 4 bases outside the gene matches. Germline V gene sequence: CDR1 SGHTA, CDR2 FQGNSA. The CDR3 totals 13 residues. The CDR3 sequence: CASSQGAWNIQYF. In DNA, the CDR3 is TGTGCCAGCAGCCAGGGGGCTTGGAACATTCAGTACTTC.

The chain is built from TRBV5-6 and TRBJ2-3, with TRBD2 identical over 10 bases. The CDR3 consists of 16 residues. Trimming at V came to 1 base and at J to 2 bases, leaving 4 bases not matched to a gene. The germline V gene has CDR1 SGHDT and CDR2 YYEEEE. This chain's CDR3 is CASSLLAGEPTDTQYF. The DNA of the CDR3 is TGTGCCAGCAGCTTGCTAGCGGGGGAACCCACAGATACGCAGTATTTT. Together with reference TRBV5-6 and TRBJ2-3, the CDR3 gives the full variable domain: DAGVTQSPTHLIKTRGQQVTLRCSPKSGHDTVSWYQQALGQGPQFIFQYYEEEERQRGNFPDRFSGHQFPNYSSELNVNALLLGDSALYLCASSLLAGEPTDTQYFGPGTRLTVL.

The V call is TRBV5-6, the J call TRBJ2-1; 10 bases agree with TRBD2. Germline assignment: CDR1 SGHDT and CDR2 YYEEEE. This CDR3 is built from 15 residues. The J segment lost 8 bases and the V segment lost 5 bases, leaving 10 bases of the junction unmatched. The CDR3 reads CASSQISGRIYEQFF. For the CDR3, the DNA is TGTGCCAGCAGTCAAATTAGCGGGAGGATCTATGAGCAGTTCTTC. Full variable domain (outside the CDR3, taken from reference TRBV5-6 and TRBJ2-1): DAGVTQSPTHLIKTRGQQVTLRCSPKSGHDTVSWYQQALGQGPQFIFQYYEEEERQRGNFPDRFSGHQFPNYSSELNVNALLLGDSALYLCASSQISGRIYEQFFGPGTRLTVL.

The sample holds one count of this clone. V is TRBV10-3 and J is TRBJ2-5, with D possibly matching TRBD2 (6 bases). V dropped 6 bases and J dropped 3 bases, with 14 bases sitting between them. Germline CDR1 is ENHRY and CDR2 is SYGVKD. This CDR3 has 14 amino acids. This CDR3 is CAISPYPGEETQYF. CDR3 nucleotide sequence: TGTGCCATCAGCCCGTACCCGGGGGAAGAGACCCAGTACTTC.

The CDR3 nucleotides read TGCACCAGCAGCCTCCAGCCCCCTAGCGGGAAGGATGAGCAGTTCTTC. It codes for CTSSLQPPSGKDEQFF. The chain is built from TRBV1 and TRBJ2-1; no DNA check was done on the table's D call, TRBD2. TRBV1 is noted as a pseudogene. CDR3 size: 16 residues.

CDR3 sequence (DNA): TGTGCCAGCAGCCAAGACAGGGAAGGCACTGAAGCTTTCTTT. Protein sequence: CASSQDREGTEAFF. The rearrangement links TRBV7-8 to TRBJ1-1; 7 bases are shared with TRBD1. Germline values: CDR1 SGHVS, CDR2 FQNEAQ. Trimming at V came to 5 bases and at J to 4 bases, leaving 7 bases not matched to a gene. The CDR3 loop spans 14 amino acids.

The chain has TRBV18 and TRBJ2-7; no firm D call. Trimming took off 8 bases at V and 1 base at J, with 12 bases between the two ends. This CDR3 is built from 13 residues. The germline gives CDR1 KGHSH, CDR2 LQKENI. As DNA, the CDR3 is TGTGCCAGCACCTTCCCGGGTTCCTACGAGCAGTACTTC. Its translation is CASTFPGSYEQYF.

V usage is TRBV4-2 and J usage is TRBJ2-7; 10 bases map to TRBD1. Trimming cost V 5 bases and J 6 bases; bases outside gene matches: 7. Germline V gives CDR1 LGHNA, CDR2 YNFKEQ. The CDR3 is 14 residues long. This CDR3 is CASSDLDRGIEQYF. The DNA of the CDR3 is TGTGCCAGCAGCGACTTGGACAGGGGGATCGAGCAGTACTTC.

The chain employs TRBV4-1 and TRBJ2-7; D is possibly TRBD2 (5 bases). Germline CDR1 and CDR2: MGHRA and YSYEKL. The CDR3 has 13 residues. The V end lost 3 bases, the J end lost 3 bases, and 9 bases lay between the germline ends. CDR3 in amino acids: CASSHGEYYEQYF. Here the CDR3 DNA reads TGCGCCAGCAGCCATGGGGAGTACTACGAGCAGTACTTC.

V gene TRBV21-1 combines with J gene TRBJ2-5; the DNA was not compared with TRBD2, the D call given in the table. TRBV21-1 is a listed pseudogene. The CDR3 is made up of 15 amino acids. CDR3 protein: CARNTLAGTRETQYF. CDR3 nucleotides: TGTGCCAGGAACACACTAGCGGGCACAAGAGAGACCCAGTACTTC.

The chain combines TRBV19 with TRBJ2-7; 7 nucleotides match TRBD1. Germline V gives CDR1 LNHDA, CDR2 SQIVND (reference sequence). The CDR3 has 15 residues. Trimming cost V 6 bases and J 0 bases; bases outside gene matches: 8. This chain's CDR3 is CASREQGQSSYEQYF. As DNA, the CDR3 is TGTGCCAGTAGGGAACAGGGACAGAGCTCCTACGAGCAGTACTTC.

Remarks on this clone: At one end, the junction sequence differs from germline, possibly due to a read error. V and J are TRBV7-2 and TRBJ2-7; 14 nucleotides agree with TRBD2. This CDR3 contains 15 residues. Per germline, CDR1 SGHTA and CDR2 FQGNSA. In nucleotides, the CDR3 is TGTGCCAGCAGCTTAAGACTAGCGGGAGGGCCTGGTTCAGACTTC. It is translated as CASSLRLAGGPGSDF.

The V gene is TRBV2, the J gene TRBJ1-2, with 9 nucleotides matching TRBD1. CDR3 length: 17 amino acids. The V and J ends lost 6 bases and 6 bases, in that order; junction bases with no gene match: 17. Per the germline V gene, CDR1 is SNHLY and CDR2 is FYNNEI. The CDR3, as DNA: TGTGCCAGCAGAGATTTAATTCGAACAGGGGGCCGGGATGGCTACACCTTC. Its protein product is CASRDLIRTGGRDGYTF.